The TCR beta chain under discussion was sequenced for a study of TIL therapy for anti-PD-1-resistant metastatic lung cancer. This CDR3 has 12 residues. The germline V gene has CDR1 SGHDT and CDR2 YYEEEE. Trimming cost V 2 bases and J 4 bases, with 6 bases left between them. Sequencing used immunoSEQ v3. Libraries were prepared by immunoSEQ multiplex PCR; TCRdb keeps only in-frame clonotypes and omits some of them. The table shows tens of thousands of clones, with roughly 69% occurring only once. Described time point: pre-treatment sample, taken before nivolumab and TIL therapy. This sample comprised blood, obtained at baseline. This chain joins TRBV5-6 and TRBJ1-1, with D perhaps matching TRBD1 (5 bases). The sequence came from a person aged 25-80 years with non-small cell lung cancer. The CDR3 DNA reads as TGTGCCAGCAGCTTTGGGGCCACTGAAGCTTTCTTT. This encodes CASSFGATEAFF.